This T cell receptor beta chain was found in a study of T cell responses to AZD1222 COVID-19 vaccine. To note about this clone: What it binds is not known.

Profiling relied on immunoSEQ multiplex PCR, and the TCRdb table lists in-frame clones only, not all of them. Of approximately 270,000 clones listed, 90% to 95% are singletons. V lost 1 base and J lost 7, with 14 bases in between. There are 14 residues in the CDR3. Germline V lookup: CDR1 SGHAT, CDR2 FQNNGV. Study-level points and caveats: Donors were mostly white British, more females; clonal diversity possibly underestimated. With dominance at 160-218 and 743-854, vaccine-associated CD4 TCRs spanned spike. At baseline, seropositivity was found in only a handful of AZD1222 recipients.

This receptor was identified in an adult who received the AZD1222 COVID-19 vaccine. The chain links TRBV11-2 to TRBJ2-7; D call uncertain. Sequencing used peripheral blood, obtained 28 days after the second AZD1222 dose. The CDR3 reads CASSLGSLTREQYF. The CDR3 nucleotides are TGTGCCAGCAGCTTAGGAAGCTTAACACGGGAGCAGTACTTC.